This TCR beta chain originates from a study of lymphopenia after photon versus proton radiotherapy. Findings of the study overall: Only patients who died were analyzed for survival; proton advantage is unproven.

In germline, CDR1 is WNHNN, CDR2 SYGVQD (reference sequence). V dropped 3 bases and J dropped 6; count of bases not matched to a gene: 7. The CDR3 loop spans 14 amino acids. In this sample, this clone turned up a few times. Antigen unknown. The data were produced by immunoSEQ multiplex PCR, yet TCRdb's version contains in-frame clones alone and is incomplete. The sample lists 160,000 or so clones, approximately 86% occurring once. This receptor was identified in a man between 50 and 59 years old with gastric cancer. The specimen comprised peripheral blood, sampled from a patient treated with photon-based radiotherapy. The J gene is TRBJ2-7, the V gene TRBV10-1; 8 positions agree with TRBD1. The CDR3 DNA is TGCGCCAGCAGTGACTCGGACAGGGTTGGCGAGCAGTACTTC. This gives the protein CASSDSDRVGEQYF.